Listed here are 3 T cell receptor beta chains from one sample, sequenced in a study of lymphopenia after photon versus proton radiotherapy. TCRdb's copy holds only in-frame clones and misses some; the assay was immunoSEQ multiplex PCR. The data contain 20,000 or so clones, approximately 85% of them seen just once; the ten biggest clones take up about 3%. This specimen consisted of peripheral blood, obtained from a patient treated with photon-based radiotherapy. These receptors all come from a woman aged 45-60 years with pancreatic cancer.

The chain combines TRBV27 with TRBJ2-5; D may be TRBD2 (6 bases). Germline assignment: CDR1 MNHEY and CDR2 SMNVEV (reference sequence). CDR3 length equals 13 residues. Trimming took off 5 bases at V and 7 bases at J, with 14 bases between the two ends. CDR3 DNA sequence: TGTGCCAGCAGTCCCCCGGGGCGGGGGACCCAGTACTTC. Its translation: CASSPPGRGTQYF.

The table lists this clone with a count of one. V is TRBV7-3 and J is TRBJ2-2, with 8 bases lining up with TRBD2. From germline, CDR1 is SGHTA and CDR2 FQGTGA. V lost 6 bases to trimming and J lost 1 base; unmatched junction nucleotides: 4. CDR3 size: 15 residues. The CDR3 region has the DNA TGTGCCAGCAGAATTAGCGGGAAGAACACCGGGGAGCTGTTTTTT. It yields the protein CASRISGKNTGELFF.

The CDR3 spells CAWSVKREFQETQYF. Written as DNA, the CDR3 is TGTGCCTGGAGTGTAAAGCGGGAGTTTCAAGAGACCCAGTACTTC. The genes are TRBV30 and TRBJ2-5; 8 bases line up with TRBD2. The V segment lost 0 bases and the J segment 2 bases; nucleotides outside the gene matches: 5. In germline, CDR1 is GTSNPN, CDR2 SVGIG (reference sequence). The CDR3 has 15 residues.